These 10 T cell receptor beta chains originate from one sample sequenced in a study of tumour-infiltrating T cells in Burkitt lymphoma. The table came from immunoSEQ multiplex PCR; TCRdb's copy has only in-frame clones and leaves some out. The table includes some 9,200 clones, roughly 60% detected once. Sequencing was done on a sample of tumor tissue. The source is a human donor with diffuse large B-cell lymphoma.

CDR3: CAISVARTGGNTEAFF. For the CDR3, the DNA is TGTGCCATCAGTGTGGCCAGGACTGGTGGGAACACTGAAGCTTTCTTT. The genes are TRBV10-3 and TRBJ1-1; no clear D. Per germline, CDR1 ENHRY and CDR2 SYGVKD. The CDR3 runs to 16 residues. V was trimmed by 4 bases and J by 1 base, leaving 16 bases between them.

The V gene is TRBV6-5, the J gene TRBJ2-3; D is unresolved. Germline V CDR1 and CDR2: MNHEY, SVGAGI. This CDR3 contains 13 residues. The V end lost 6 bases, the J end lost 2 bases, and 9 bases lay between the germline ends. CDR3 coding DNA: TGTGCCAGCAGCGCGTCGGTCACAGATACGCAGTATTTT. Protein sequence: CASSASVTDTQYF.

In this sample, this clone turned up once. V and J are TRBV7-2 and TRBJ2-7; the D gene is possibly TRBD1 (6 bases). The V gene lost 6 bases and the J gene lost 4 bases, with 13 bases spanning the gap. Looked up from germline, CDR1 is SGHTA and CDR2 is FQGNSA. This CDR3 has 13 amino acids. In nucleotides, the CDR3 is TGTGCCAGCAGACTCACAGGGCGGTACGAGCAGTACTTC. It is translated as CASRLTGRYEQYF. The full variable domain, in which reference TRBV7-2 and TRBJ2-7 provide the parts outside the CDR3, is GAGVSQSPSNKVTEKGKDVELRCDPISGHTALYWYRQSLGQGLEFLIYFQGNSAPDKSGLPSDRFSAERTGGSVSTLTIQRTQQEDSAVYLCASRLTGRYEQYFGPGTRLTVT.

V usage is TRBV5-4 and J usage is TRBJ2-3; 8 positions agree with TRBD1. The CDR3 is made up of 13 amino acids. Losses at the gene ends were 4 bases for V and 6 bases for J; bases not matched to a gene: 4. The V gene's germline CDR1 is SGHNT and CDR2 YYREEE (reference sequence). The CDR3 DNA reads TGTGCCAGCAGCATAGGACAGGGCGATACGCAGTATTTT. It yields the protein CASSIGQGDTQYF.

This chain uses TRBV9 with TRBJ1-2; 7 bases line up with TRBD1. Germline V gene sequence: CDR1 SGDLS, CDR2 YYNGEE. The junction had 11 bases not matched to a gene; V was cut back by 0 bases and J by 3 bases. This CDR3 is built from 17 residues. This CDR3 reads CASSVVQGGTLDYGYTF. The CDR3 coding sequence is TGTGCCAGCAGCGTAGTTCAGGGGGGGACTTTGGACTATGGCTACACCTTC.

The chain links TRBV2 to TRBJ2-5, with D possibly being TRBD2 (5 bases). The better agreement between TRBJ2-7 and the DNA end casts doubt on the J call. Germline CDR1 reads SNHLY; CDR2 reads FYNNEI. CDR3 length equals 12 residues. For the CDR3, the DNA is TGTGCCACCCCCAACCCACGGGGCGAGCAGTACTTC. The encoded protein is CATPNPRGEQYF.

The chain carries TRBV5-8 and TRBJ2-1; the match to TRBD1 covers 7 bases. Per the germline V gene, CDR1 is SGHTS and CDR2 is YDEGEE. This CDR3 has 15 residues. With V trimmed by 4 bases and J by 6 bases, 10 bases remained unmatched. In nucleotides, the CDR3 is TGTGCCAGCAGCACCCGGGCAAGACAGGGCAATGAGCAGTTCTTC. This sequence encodes CASSTRARQGNEQFF.

The chain couples TRBV6-6 to TRBJ2-3; possibly TRBD2 for D (6 bases). Between the trimmed V and J ends, which lost 6 bases and 6 bases, there was a span of 16 bases. Per germline, CDR1 MNHNY and CDR2 SVGAGI (reference sequence). The CDR3 sequence is 14 residues long. The CDR3 coding sequence is TGTGCCAGCAGCCCGGGACTTTCGTCGGATACGCAGTATTTT. Translation gives CASSPGLSSDTQYF.

This sequence joins TRBV5-1 and TRBJ2-3; TRBD2 aligns across 8 bases. CDR3 length: 14 amino acids. V gave up 3 bases and J gave up 3 bases; unmatched junction bases: 3. Germline values: CDR1 SGHRS, CDR2 YFSETQ. Here the CDR3 reads CASSSGGPTDTQYF. CDR3 nucleotide sequence: TGCGCCAGCAGCTCGGGGGGGCCGACAGATACGCAGTATTTT.

This clone was counted a single time. The chain is built from TRBV6-5 and TRBJ2-7, with D possibly matching TRBD1 (6 bases). V was trimmed by 5 bases and J by 6 bases, leaving 17 bases between them. Germline CDR1 reads MNHEY; CDR2 reads SVGAGI. This CDR3 contains 14 residues. The CDR3 region is CASSEGVGNSEQYF. The CDR3 nucleotides are TGTGCCAGCAGTGAGGGGGTAGGTAACTCCGAGCAGTACTTC.